The rows below give T cell receptor beta chains drawn from one sample of a study of blood T cells in healthy people across ages. MiXCR was run by TCRdb on the 5' RACE reads, yielding one entry per CDR3 protein. The sample yields approximately 2,000,000 distinct CDR3 sequences, around 40% seen once. The specimen was blood. The receptors here all came from a human donor in good health. The conserved cysteine and the conserved F or W are not part of the CDR3 here.

V	J	CDR3
TRBV20-1	TRBJ2-2	SARGRVGTGELF
TRBV24-1	TRBJ2-5	ATSAPRGSRYGETQY
TRBV29-1	TRBJ1-1	SVPSNTEAF
TRBV29-1	TRBJ2-5	SVDVGALPGEQY
TRBV12-3/TRBV12-4	TRBJ2-7	ASSLSTPYEQY
TRBV7-2	TRBJ2-4	ASSLDLSTKNIQY
TRBV7-9	TRBJ1-2	ASSLSYRDGYT
TRBV7-2	TRBJ1-2	TSSLILGGEAYGYT
TRBV11-1	TRBJ2-6	ASSRRQGGTRSSSGANVLT
TRBV7-9	TRBJ2-1	ASILNVGPTYNEQF
TRBV7-2	TRBJ2-1	ASSFVQGVYNEQF
TRBV12-3/TRBV12-4	TRBJ1-2	ASSLREFYGYT
TRBV5-1	TRBJ2-3	ASSFGGAGGPDTQY
TRBV20-1	TRBJ1-1	SARPPPGIGRARNTEAF
TRBV20-1	TRBJ1-2	SAYDRGPGYT
TRBV14	TRBJ2-3	ASSPGEHQQY
TRBV7-2	TRBJ2-2	ASSQGQANTGELF
TRBV5-1	TRBJ2-3	ASSSYRGSDTQY
TRBV20-1	TRBJ2-5	SAPPLTGMQETQY
TRBV7-9	.	AIRGTSGHQETQY
TRBV28	TRBJ2-7	ASSLFGSGGASISYEQY
TRBV20-1	TRBJ2-4	SAQEGVAKNIQY